This T cell receptor (delta chain) was recorded in a study of Vδ1+ human thymocytes. The template was reverse-transcribed extracted RNA. CDR3 amplicons came from multiplex PCR with pooled V-gene forward and constant-region reverse primers. TCRdb redid the clone calls on the multiplex PCR reads with CATT. The sample carries over 45,000 delta-chain clones, about 15% recorded once. After alphabeta T cell depletion, CD3+ Vdelta1+ Vdelta2- thymocytes were sorted. Purity of the sorted Vdelta1+ thymocytes ranged from roughly 96% to 99.6%. This clone occurred a few times. Its antigen is unidentified. The V gene's germline CDR1 is TSWWSYY and CDR2 QGS. The CDR3 has 21 amino acids. Trimming at V came to 1 base and at J to 0 bases, leaving 17 bases not matched to a gene. General study results and limits: Donors shared many TRG clonotypes but few TRD clonotypes. In the thymus, TRG and TRD repertoires looked highly polyclonal with Gaussian CDR3 lengths.

Specimen: Vdelta1+ gamma-delta thymocytes from the thymus. Stated subset: FACS-sorted CD3+ TCRalphabeta- TCRVdelta1+ TCRVdelta2- thymocytes. The genes are TRDV1 and TRDJ1, with 10 positions matching TRDD3. This clonotype was obtained from a boy in the first two years of life who had congenital heart surgery. The chain's CDR3 is CALGEPLLWGINPLYTDKLIF. As DNA, the CDR3 is TGTGCTCTTGGGGAACCCCTTCTCTGGGGGATAAACCCACTGTACACCGATAAACTCATCTTT.